The table lists the clone carrying this T cell receptor (beta chain) with a count of one. Residents of approximately 25 US areas, aged about 18 to 89 years, made up the participants. Participant-given clinical history determined each cohort assignment. The data derive from a study of blood T cell repertoires in COVID-19. Assay used: immunoSEQ multiplex PCR; TCRdb lists only in-frame clones, some missing. The table lists 300,000 to 500,000 clones, nearly 90% of them singletons. CDR1 and CDR2 (germline): MNHEY, SVGAGI. The CDR3 has 15 amino acids. With V trimmed by 6 bases and J by 4 bases, 4 bases remained unmatched.

The chain joins TRBV6-5 to TRBJ2-3; 13 bases map to TRBD2. Sequencing was done on a sample of PBMCs or T cells enriched from blood (not recorded which). This TCR was recovered from a woman between 40 and 50 years old with acute COVID-19. The CDR3 DNA reads TGTGCCAGCAGGGGGACTAGCGGGGCAGCAGATACGCAGTATTTT. The encoded protein is CASRGTSGAADTQYF.